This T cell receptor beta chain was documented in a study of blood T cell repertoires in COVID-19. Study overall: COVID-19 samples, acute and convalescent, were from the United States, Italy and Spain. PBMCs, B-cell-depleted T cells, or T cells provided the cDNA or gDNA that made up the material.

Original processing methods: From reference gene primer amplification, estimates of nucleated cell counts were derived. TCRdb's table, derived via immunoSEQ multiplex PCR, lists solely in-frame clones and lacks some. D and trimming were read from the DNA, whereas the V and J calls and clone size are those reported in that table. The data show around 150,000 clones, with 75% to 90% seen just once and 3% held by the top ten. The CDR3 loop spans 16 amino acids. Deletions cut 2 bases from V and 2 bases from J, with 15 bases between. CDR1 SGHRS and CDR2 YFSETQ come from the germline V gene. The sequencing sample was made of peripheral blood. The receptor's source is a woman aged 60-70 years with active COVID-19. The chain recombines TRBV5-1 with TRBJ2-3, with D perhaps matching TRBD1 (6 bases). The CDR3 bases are TGCGCCAGCAGCTTAGTCCTAGACAGGATCACAGATACGCAGTATTTT. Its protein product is CASSLVLDRITDTQYF.